The 31 T cell receptor beta chains reported below all come from one sample, sequenced in a study of T cell repertoires in breast cancer listed by TCRdb under 2016. Library preparation was by emulsion pairing. Sequenced on an Illumina MiSeq. Unpaired genes were suppressed in a second nested PCR with blocking oligos, after which Illumina adaptors and barcodes were added in a third nested PCR. The public sequencing data were trimmed at Q25 with fastp and processed into clonotypes with MiXCR by TCRdb, which kept only in-frame beta chains. Each CDR3 protein appears once, grouped with its most common genes and DNA. This sample gives tens of thousands of distinct CDR3 sequences in total; under 50% of them show up just once. The ten largest make up less than 80% of the sample. Paired alpha-beta TCRs of CD8+ T cells were analyzed using an expanded emulsion RT-PCR method with primers for all TCR V genes. Sequencing was carried out using CD8+ T cells. The source is a pool of human donors with breast cancer or a healthy control (not recorded which).

The gene calls are TRBV6-1 and TRBJ2-7, with D possibly matching TRBD2 (6 bases). Trimming removed 6 bases from V and 4 bases from J, with 22 bases in between. Looked up from germline, CDR1 is MNHNS and CDR2 is SASEGT. This CDR3 contains 16 residues. CDR3 in DNA: TGTGCCAGCAGCAACCCCCGGGCCCCGGGAGCGTACGAGCAGTACTTC. Its translation is CASSNPRAPGAYEQYF.

This clonotype was counted at least ten times. The chain employs TRBV15 and TRBJ2-1, with 8 bases identical to TRBD2. Germline V gene lookup returns CDR1 LNHNV and CDR2 YYDKDF (reference sequence). The CDR3 is made up of 16 amino acids. The V gene end was trimmed by 3 bases and the J gene end by 7 bases; junction bases not matched to a gene: 11. The CDR3 nucleotides read TGTGCCACCAGCAGGGAACGGGGGGGCGTCTCGAATGAGCAGTTCTTC. Protein product: CATSRERGGVSNEQFF.

The chain links TRBV25-1 to TRBJ1-1, with D possibly being TRBD1 (6 bases). The CDR3 sequence is 13 residues long. The germline gives CDR1 MGHDK, CDR2 SYGVNS. V dropped 3 bases and J dropped 5 bases, with 10 bases sitting between them. In nucleotides, the CDR3 is TGTGCCAGCAGTGACGCGGGGGCAACTGAAGCTTTCTTT. Its translation is CASSDAGATEAFF. Using reference TRBV25-1 and TRBJ1-1 for the parts outside the CDR3, the full variable domain is EADIYQTPRYLVIGTGKKITLECSQTMGHDKMYWYQQDPGMELHLIHYSYGVNSTEKGDLSSESTVSRIRTEHFPLTLESARPSHTSQYLCASSDAGATEAFFGQGTRLTVV.

This sequence joins TRBV6-1 and TRBJ1-3; D not certain. V lost 2 bases to trimming and J lost 4 bases, with 12 bases between them. Germline V lookup: CDR1 MNHNS, CDR2 SASEGT. CDR3 length: 15 residues. The DNA of the CDR3 is TGTGCCAGCAGTGAATCGGAGCTATTCGGAAACACCATATATTTT. This codes for CASSESELFGNTIYF.

On this clonotype itself: Sequence at one end of the junction differs from germline and may be a read error. The genes are TRBV2 and TRBJ1-1; the D is unclear. The CDR3 runs to 12 residues. Per the germline V gene, CDR1 is SNHLY and CDR2 is FYNNEI. CDR3 in DNA: TGCGCCAGCATATGGTTGAACACTGAAGCTTTCTTT. Encoded protein: CASIWLNTEAFF.

The CDR3 protein is CASSRQGARHVINEQFF. CDR3 nucleotide sequence: TGTGCCAGCAGTAGACAGGGGGCGCGACATGTAATCAATGAGCAGTTCTTC. This chain uses TRBV9 with TRBJ2-1, with 10 bases aligning to TRBD1. The V segment lost 5 bases and the J segment 6 bases; nucleotides outside the gene matches: 14. The length of the CDR3 is 17 residues. Germline CDR1 and CDR2: SGDLS and YYNGEE.

Regarding this clonotype: Germline and junction disagree at one end, which may indicate a read error. The genes are TRBV15 and TRBJ1-1; no reliable D call. The CDR3 covers 15 residues. Germline values: CDR1 LNHNV, CDR2 YYDKDF (reference sequence). Here the CDR3 DNA reads TGTGCCACCAGCAGAGATCAGGTTAGGAACGCTGAAGCTTTCTTT. As protein: CATSRDQVRNAEAFF.

This clonotype turned up a few times. The rearrangement uses TRBV7-2 and TRBJ1-6; no clear D. There are 13 residues in the CDR3. The germline V gene encodes CDR1 SGHTA and CDR2 FQGNSA. Trimming stripped 1 base from V and 9 bases from J, with 7 bases between. The CDR3 nucleotides are TGTGCCAGCAGCTTAGTGGACCTTTCACCCCTCCACTTT. This encodes CASSLVDLSPLHF.

This chain links TRBV11-3 with TRBJ2-1; D might be TRBD1 (5 bases). The V end lost 2 bases, the J end lost 1 base, and 12 bases lay between the germline ends. The germline gives CDR1 SGHNT, CDR2 YENEEA. This CDR3 region has 16 residues. CDR3 region: CASSLRKGDSYNEQFF. CDR3 coding DNA: TGTGCCAGCAGCTTAAGAAAAGGGGATTCCTACAATGAGCAGTTCTTC.

CDR3 amino acids: CSVIGEGANYGYTF. The DNA for the CDR3 is TGCAGTGTGATAGGGGAGGGGGCAAACTATGGCTACACCTTC. The V and J genes are TRBV20-1 and TRBJ1-2, with 7 positions matching TRBD1. The V and J ends lost 7 bases and 2 bases, in that order; junction bases with no gene match: 10. Germline V gives CDR1 DFQATT, CDR2 SNEGSKA (reference sequence). This CDR3 is built from 14 residues.

CDR3 nucleotides: TGCAGTGCTAGATCCCCTCGAAGAGGTTGGGACACTGAAGCTTTCTTT. Its protein is CSARSPRRGWDTEAFF. The chain links TRBV20-1 to TRBJ1-1, with D unresolved. The V end lost 2 bases, the J end lost 3 bases, and 19 bases lay between the germline ends. The germline V gene encodes CDR1 DFQATT and CDR2 SNEGSKA (reference sequence). This CDR3 spans 16 amino acids.

This clonotype was seen a handful of times. The chain combines TRBV12-3 or TRBV12-4 with TRBJ2-7; no clear D gene. Trimming took 6 bases from V and 9 from J, leaving 15 bases between them. This CDR3 comprises 12 residues. The CDR3 is CASRSNGAVQYF. The CDR3 nucleotides read TGTGCCAGCAGGAGTAATGGCGCGGTGCAGTACTTC.

The chain carries TRBV11-2 and TRBJ2-1; D uncertain. Per germline, CDR1 SGHAT and CDR2 FQNNGV. The CDR3 is 14 amino acids. Trimming left V 1 base short and J 5 bases short, with 9 bases between. This chain's CDR3 is CASSLASSHNEQFF. The DNA for the CDR3 is TGTGCCAGCAGCTTAGCGTCCAGCCACAATGAGCAGTTCTTC.

About this clonotype itself: One junction end does not reproduce the germline sequence, and a read error may be involved. The chain carries TRBV12-5 and TRBJ1-4; weak D call: TRBD1 (5 bases). CDR1 is LGHNT and CDR2 is FRNRAP in the germline V gene. This CDR3 contains 16 residues. CDR3 coding DNA: TGTGCTAGTGGCAAGCCGCAGGGCGGGAATCATGAAAAATTGTTTTTT. Amino acid sequence: CASGKPQGGNHEKLFF.

The chain has TRBV3-1 and TRBJ2-1; D possibly corresponds to TRBD1 (8 bases). This CDR3 has 15 amino acids. CDR1 and CDR2 from the germline V gene are LGHDT and YNNKEL (reference sequence). V was pared by 3 bases and J by 7 bases, with 16 bases between. In nucleotides, the CDR3 is TGTGCCAGCAGCCATACCGGACAGGGAGGGAATGAGCAGTTCTTC. Its protein is CASSHTGQGGNEQFF.

Note on this clonotype: No conserved phenylalanine or tryptophan ends this CDR3, so it is likely a read error. CDR3 amino acids: CASSSEYRGAYEQYL. CDR3 nucleotide sequence: TGTGCCAGCAGTTCCGAGTACAGGGGCGCCTACGAGCAGTACCTC. This chain uses TRBV6-6 with TRBJ2-7; 7 bases line up with TRBD1. V dropped 4 bases and J dropped 2; count of bases not matched to a gene: 8. CDR3 size: 15 residues. Germline assignment: CDR1 MNHNY and CDR2 SVGAGI (reference sequence).

A single count supports this clonotype. The rearrangement links TRBV12-3 or TRBV12-4 to TRBJ2-1, with D uncertain. V lost 5 bases, J lost 12 bases, and 11 bases lay in between. This CDR3 has 11 residues. CDR3 sequence reads: CASSGPKGQFF. As DNA, the CDR3 is TGTGCCAGCAGTGGCCCGAAGGGGCAGTTCTTC.

Concerning this clonotype: One end of the junction is discordant with germline, which a read error may explain. The chain has TRBV5-1 and TRBJ1-3; 11 nucleotides match TRBD1. This CDR3 spans 17 amino acids. Germline CDR1 is SGHRS and CDR2 is YFSETQ. This CDR3 is CTSSLRGQGGAGNTIYF. In DNA form, the CDR3 reads TGCACCAGCAGCTTGAGGGGACAGGGGGGCGCTGGAAACACCATATATTTT.

The V gene is TRBV9, the J gene TRBJ2-3; D ambiguous. Trimming removed 0 bases at V and 11 bases at J, with 7 bases between. Germline V CDR1 and CDR2: SGDLS, YYNGEE. This CDR3 has 11 residues. The CDR3 DNA reads as TGTGCCAGCAGCGTAGGCCCGCAGCAGTATTTT. This encodes CASSVGPQQYF.

The chain joins TRBV18 to TRBJ2-5; 7 bases are shared with TRBD1. The ends lost 4 bases at V and 1 base at J; junction bases unmatched: 3. Germline V gives CDR1 KGHSH, CDR2 LQKENI. The length of the CDR3 is 14 residues. CDR3 loop: CASSHGTVQETQYF. CDR3 nucleotides: TGTGCCAGCTCACACGGGACAGTCCAAGAGACCCAGTACTTC.

This chain connects TRBV5-1 to TRBJ2-3; D gene ambiguous. V was pared by 0 bases and J by 5 bases, with 10 bases between. The CDR3 extends over 14 amino acids. Germline CDR1 and CDR2: SGHRS and YFSETQ. The CDR3 DNA is TGCGCCAGCAGCTTGGGGGGTCGTGAAGATACGCAGTATTTT. Its protein product is CASSLGGREDTQYF.

The chain is built from TRBV2 and TRBJ1-2; 7 positions agree with TRBD1. CDR1 is SNHLY, CDR2 FYNNEI, per germline. V shed 5 bases, J shed 8 bases, and the junction held 8 bases outside the gene matches. This CDR3 is built from 13 residues. The chain's CDR3 is CASSPGQIGGYTF. CDR3 DNA: TGTGCCAGCAGTCCGGGACAGATAGGAGGCTACACCTTC.

This clonotype was observed a single time. A clone one base away is much larger, so this may be a read error. The chain joins TRBV20-1 to TRBJ2-3; D is unresolved. The CDR3 is 11 amino acids. The germline V gene has CDR1 DFQATT and CDR2 SNEGSKA (reference sequence). The CDR3 loop is CGASDTDTQYF. CDR3 nucleotide sequence: TGCGGTGCGAGCGACACAGATACGCAGTATTTT.

This clonotype was seen at least ten times. The chain joins TRBV15 to TRBJ2-7; 8 nucleotides match TRBD2. The germline V gene encodes CDR1 LNHNV and CDR2 YYDKDF (reference sequence). The CDR3 extends over 16 amino acids. J lost 0 bases, V lost 1 base, and 5 bases had no gene match. CDR3 region: CATSRVRGGSSYEQYF. The CDR3 DNA is TGTGCCACCAGCAGAGTCCGGGGGGGGAGCTCCTACGAGCAGTACTTC.

This sequence joins TRBV6-2 or TRBV6-3 and TRBJ2-1; a weak D match, TRBD2 (6 bases). Germline-derived CDR1 and CDR2 are MNHEY and SVGEGT. The CDR3 extends over 15 amino acids. V was shortened by 3 bases and J by 4 bases, with 13 bases between the two germline ends. The CDR3 DNA reads as TGTGCCAGCAGTTATACGGGAGAGGGGTACAATGAGCAGTTCTTC. It translates to CASSYTGEGYNEQFF.

A few counts support this clonotype. This may be a read error, as it is one base from a much larger clone. The chain employs TRBV19 and TRBJ1-5; unclear D gene. The CDR3 has 13 amino acids. Deletions cut 7 bases from V and 9 bases from J, with 16 bases between. Germline V gene lookup returns CDR1 LNHDA and CDR2 SQIVND (reference sequence). CDR3 sequence: CASNFGGDRPQHF. The CDR3 coding sequence is TGTGCCAGTAACTTTGGAGGTGATCGGCCCCAGCATTTT.

The V call is TRBV6-1, the J call TRBJ2-7, with TRBD2 identical over 9 bases. The CDR3 extends over 15 amino acids. The V gene's germline CDR1 is MNHNS and CDR2 SASEGT. The V gene end was trimmed by 0 bases and the J gene end by 8 bases; junction bases not matched to a gene: 8. The CDR3: CASSEAPSGEFQQYF. CDR3 in DNA: TGTGCCAGCAGTGAAGCGCCTAGCGGGGAATTTCAGCAGTACTTC.

This clonotype was detected only once. It may be a read error: a sequence one base away is much more abundant. V gene TRBV20-1 combines with J gene TRBJ2-3; 7 nucleotides line up with TRBD2. The J segment lost 6 bases and the V segment lost 1 base, leaving 10 bases of the junction unmatched. Germline CDR1 DFQATT, CDR2 SNEGSKA (reference sequence). This CDR3 is 15 amino acids long. This CDR3 reads CSARVLAGVHDTQYF. CDR3 nucleotide sequence: TGCAGTGCTAGAGTCCTTGCGGGAGTACACGATACGCAGTATTTT.

This clonotype was seen only a few times. The chain has TRBV4-1 and TRBJ2-7; D might be TRBD2 (5 bases). V was trimmed by 1 base and J by 2 bases, leaving 12 bases between them. The CDR3 totals 15 residues. CDR1 and CDR2 from the germline V gene are MGHRA and YSYEKL. The CDR3 loop is CASSQATGVPYEQYF. The CDR3, as DNA: TGCGCCAGCAGCCAAGCCACCGGGGTACCCTACGAGCAGTACTTC.

The chain is built from TRBV20-1 and TRBJ2-7; 10 bases fit TRBD2. Trimming removed 2 bases from V and 2 bases from J; junction bases left unmatched: 9. Germline V CDR1 and CDR2: DFQATT, SNEGSKA (reference sequence). CDR3 length: 16 amino acids. CDR3 residues: CSARTAGGPAPYEQYF. The CDR3 nucleotides are TGCAGTGCTAGAACAGCGGGAGGGCCAGCCCCCTACGAGCAGTACTTC.

The chain has TRBV20-1 and TRBJ2-7; tentative D call: TRBD2 (5 bases). Germline loops: CDR1 DFQATT, CDR2 SNEGSKA (reference sequence). The CDR3 is 13 residues long. The V end was cut by 6 bases, the J end by 5 bases, with 17 bases between. CDR3 in DNA: TGCAGTGCCTCAAGCCTCGGGGTTCACGAGCAGTACTTC. Translated: CSASSLGVHEQYF.